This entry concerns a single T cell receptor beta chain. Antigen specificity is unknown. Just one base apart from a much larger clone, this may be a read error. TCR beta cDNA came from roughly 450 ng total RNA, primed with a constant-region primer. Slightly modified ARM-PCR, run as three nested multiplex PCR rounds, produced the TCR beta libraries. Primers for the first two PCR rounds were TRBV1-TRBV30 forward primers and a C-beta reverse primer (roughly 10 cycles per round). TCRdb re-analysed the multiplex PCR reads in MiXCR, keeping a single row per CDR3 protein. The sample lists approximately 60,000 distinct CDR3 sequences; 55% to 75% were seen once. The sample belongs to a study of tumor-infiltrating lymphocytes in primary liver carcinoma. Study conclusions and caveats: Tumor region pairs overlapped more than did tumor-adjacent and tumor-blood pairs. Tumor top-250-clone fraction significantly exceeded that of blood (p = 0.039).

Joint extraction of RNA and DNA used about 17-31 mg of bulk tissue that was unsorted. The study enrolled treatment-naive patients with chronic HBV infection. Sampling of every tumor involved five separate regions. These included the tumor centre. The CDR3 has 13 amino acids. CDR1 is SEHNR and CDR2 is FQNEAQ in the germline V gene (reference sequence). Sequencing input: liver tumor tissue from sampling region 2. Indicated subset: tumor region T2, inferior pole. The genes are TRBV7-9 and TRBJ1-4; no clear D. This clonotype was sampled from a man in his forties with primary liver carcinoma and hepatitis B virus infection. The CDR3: CASNLDSPAELFF. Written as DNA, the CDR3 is TGTGCCAGCAACTTAGATTCGCCAGCCGAACTGTTTTTT.